A selection of T cell receptor beta chains follows, all from one sample in a study of T cells in Graves' hyperthyroidism and ophthalmopathy. TCRdb re-called the multiplex PCR reads through MiXCR, storing one row per CDR3 protein. Counted here are over 300,000 distinct CDR3 sequences, approximately 15% occurring once; the ten biggest clones make up about 10%. The specimen sequenced was blood. Receptors originate from a woman aged 55-69 years with Graves' hyperthyroidism. CDR3s include the opening cysteine and the closing phenylalanine or tryptophan. D genes are given only for firm matches. Not every row has a clone size; where given, it reads once, few, many or a size class.

clone_size,d_call,j_call,v_call,cdr3_nt,cdr3_aa
NA,NA,TRBJ1-6,TRBV7-9,TGTGCCAGCAGCCGCGAGACCGCGAATTCACCCCTCCACTTT,CASSRETANSPLHF
many,NA,TRBJ2-1,TRBV7-2,TGTGCCAGCAGCCAACATAGCGGAAGCTCCTACAATGAGCAGTTCTTC,CASSQHSGSSYNEQFF
NA,TRBD1,TRBJ2-1,TRBV11-2,TGTGCCAGCAGCTTAGGGACAGGAGTAAATCTTAGGGAGCAGTTCTTC,CASSLGTGVNLREQFF
many,NA,TRBJ2-7,TRBV29-1,TGCAGCGTGGCCCTAACTAGAACAGGCGAGCAGTACTTC,CSVALTRTGEQYF
few,TRBD2,TRBJ2-7,TRBV19,TGTGCCAGTAGTATCCGGCGGGAGCAGTCCTACGAGCAGTACTTC,CASSIRREQSYEQYF
many,TRBD1,TRBJ2-5,TRBV12-3/TRBV12-4,TGTGCCAGCAGTTTCGGTACAGGGGTGAAAGAGACCCAGTACTTC,CASSFGTGVKETQYF
many,TRBD2,TRBJ2-7,TRBV7-6,TGTGCCAGCAGCAAAGGGACTAGCTACGAGCAGTACTTC,CASSKGTSYEQYF
many,NA,TRBJ2-1,TRBV7-9,TGTGCCAGCAGCCACATCACCAATGAGCAGTTCTTC,CASSHITNEQFF
few,NA,TRBJ2-4,TRBV20-1,TGCAGTGCTAGTGCCCGGGAACTAGCCAAAAACATTCAGTACTTC,CSASARELAKNIQYF
few,TRBD2,TRBJ2-3,TRBV12-3/TRBV12-4,TGTGCCAGCAGTTTGCGGGAGACCACAGATACGCAGTATTTT,CASSLRETTDTQYF
NA,NA,TRBJ2-2,TRBV10-2,TGCGCCAGCAGTGAGCCCAGGGGCCCCGGGGAGCTGTTTTTT,CASSEPRGPGELFF
many,TRBD1,TRBJ1-6,TRBV2,TGTGCCAGCAGCCGGGACAGGGACTCACCCCTCCACTTT,CASSRDRDSPLHF
NA,TRBD2,TRBJ2-2,TRBV5-1,TGCGCCAGCAGCTTGGCCGGGCGGGCTAGCGGGAACACCGGGGAGCTGTTTTTT,CASSLAGRASGNTGELFF
many,NA,TRBJ2-2,TRBV2,TGTGCCAGCAGTACAGGGAGCGGCACCGGGGAGCTGTTTTTT,CASSTGSGTGELFF
many,NA,TRBJ1-5,TRBV20-1,TGCAGTGCTTACCGATTTCAGGCCCAGCATTTT,CSAYRFQAQHF
few,NA,TRBJ2-3,TRBV29-1,TGCAGCGTTGAAGATGGGGGATTGGATACGCAGTATTTT,CSVEDGGLDTQYF
NA,TRBD1,TRBJ1-5,TRBV6-2/TRBV6-3,TGTGCCAGCAGCCCAAGGACAGGGGGAAACCAGCCCCAGCATTTT,CASSPRTGGNQPQHF
many,TRBD2,TRBJ2-1,TRBV11-2,TGTGCCAGCAGCTTAGCCGGGACTAGCACCTACAATGAGCAGTTCTTC,CASSLAGTSTYNEQFF
NA,TRBD2,TRBJ2-1,TRBV7-8,TGTGCCAGCAGCTCAAGGACTAGCGGGTGGGGGGGGTCCTACAATGAGCAGTTCTTC,CASSSRTSGWGGSYNEQFF
NA,TRBD1,TRBJ1-1,TRBV7-8,TGTGCCAGCAGCCCACAGACAGGGGGGCCTGAAGCTTTCTTT,CASSPQTGGPEAFF
once,TRBD2,TRBJ2-1,TRBV7-3,TGTGCCAGCAGCTCACTAGCGGGTCATAGCTCCTACAATGAGCAGTTCTTC,CASSSLAGHSSYNEQFF
many,NA,TRBJ2-7,TRBV30,TGTGCCTGGAAAGGCAGAAACTCCTACGAGCAGTACTTC,CAWKGRNSYEQYF
many,NA,TRBJ1-5,TRBV18,TGTGCCAGCTCACCTTTCGACAGAGACTATCAGCCCCAGCATTTT,CASSPFDRDYQPQHF
few,NA,TRBJ2-7,TRBV6-5,TGTGCCAGCAGTTACCTGGCAAGCGGCAGCTCCTACGAGCAGTACTTC,CASSYLASGSSYEQYF
many,NA,TRBJ1-2,TRBV30,TGTGCCTGGAGCCAGGGGTTCAGTGCCTATGGCTACACCTTC,CAWSQGFSAYGYTF
many,NA,TRBJ1-1,TRBV2,TGTGCCAGCAGAAGTAGGGCGGGGTACACTGAAGCTTTCTTT,CASRSRAGYTEAFF
many,NA,TRBJ2-3,TRBV24-1,TGTGCCACCAGTGAAGGCAGCACAGATACGCAGTATTTT,CATSEGSTDTQYF
many,TRBD1,TRBJ2-7,TRBV12-3/TRBV12-4,TGTGCCAGCACCCTATCCGGGACAGGGGGGAGCGAGCAGTACTTC,CASTLSGTGGSEQYF
many,TRBD1,TRBJ2-7,TRBV5-1,TGCGCCAGCAGGGAGGACAGGGGGAGCTCAGGGGGATCGTACGAGCAGTACTTC,CASREDRGSSGGSYEQYF
many,TRBD2,TRBJ2-1,TRBV18,TGTGCCAGCTCACCACCGAGGACTAGCGGGATTGGTGAGCAGTTCTTC,CASSPPRTSGIGEQFF
few,NA,TRBJ2-1,TRBV27,TGTGCCAGCAGTTTATCTTCTGGGTTGGAGCAGTTCTTC,CASSLSSGLEQFF
many,TRBD2,TRBJ2-5,TRBV12-3/TRBV12-4,TGTGCCAGCAGAGGGACTAGCGCGGCCCAGTACTTC,CASRGTSAAQYF
many,NA,TRBJ2-7,TRBV18,TGTGCCAGCTCACAGAGCGGTACCGACGAGCAGTACTTC,CASSQSGTDEQYF
NA,TRBD1,TRBJ2-1,TRBV9,TGTGCCAGCAGCGTAGAGACAGGGAAGTACAATGAGCAGTTCTTC,CASSVETGKYNEQFF
many,TRBD1,TRBJ2-1,TRBV11-3,TGTGCCAGCAGCTCGCGGACAGGGGCCTACAATGAGCAGTTCTTC,CASSSRTGAYNEQFF
few,TRBD1,TRBJ2-7,TRBV19,TGTGCCAGTAGTATCTCCGGGACAGGGGCCTACGAGCAGTACTTC,CASSISGTGAYEQYF
many,NA,TRBJ2-5,TRBV2,TGTGCCAGCAGGGGGACGCTCATTCAAGAGACCCAGTACTTC,CASRGTLIQETQYF
many,TRBD1,TRBJ2-7,TRBV5-8,TGTGCCAGCAGCGCGACCGGGACAGGAACCTACGAGCAGTACTTC,CASSATGTGTYEQYF
NA,TRBD1,TRBJ1-6,TRBV6-1,TGTGCCAGCAGTCGGACAGGGAGCCAGCGTAATTCACCCCTCCACTTT,CASSRTGSQRNSPLHF
many,NA,TRBJ1-5,TRBV11-2,TGTGCCAGCAGCTTAGGTAGAAATCAGCCCCAGCATTTT,CASSLGRNQPQHF
many,TRBD2,TRBJ2-1,TRBV5-1,TGCGCCAGCAGCTTGGGGACTAGCGGGCTTAGCTCCTACAATGAGCAGTTCTTC,CASSLGTSGLSSYNEQFF
many,TRBD1,TRBJ2-5,TRBV10-1,TGCGCCAGCAGTGGGGGACAGAGAGAAGAGACCCAGTACTTC,CASSGGQREETQYF
many,NA,TRBJ2-5,TRBV3-1,TGTGCCAGCAGTCCCGTCCAAGAGACCCAGTACTTC,CASSPVQETQYF
many,TRBD2,TRBJ2-5,TRBV11-1,TGTGCCAGCAGCTCCCTAAGGGGCGGGAGCTTCGGAGAGACCCAGTACTTC,CASSSLRGGSFGETQYF
many,NA,TRBJ2-1,TRBV7-9,TGTGCCAGCAGCTTTGTAGGGCCGGAGGAGCAGTTCTTC,CASSFVGPEEQFF
NA,NA,TRBJ1-5,TRBV18,TGTGCCAGCTCACTAGGGCACAAGGGCAATCAGCCCCAGCATTTT,CASSLGHKGNQPQHF
many,NA,TRBJ1-2,TRBV11-2,TGTGCCAGCAGCTTAGCGGCAGCTCGTGGCTACACCTTC,CASSLAAARGYTF